Each of the 7 T cell receptor beta chains below was sequenced from the same sample in a study of shared clonotypes between healthy human individuals. Assay used: immunoSEQ multiplex PCR; TCRdb lists only in-frame clones, some missing. The sample lists 2 million or so clones; 95% were seen once. The sequencing input was naive CD4+ T cells sorted from blood. Subset given: CD45RA+ positively selected. The receptors originated from a man aged 18 to 29 in good health.

In its sample, this clone was seen once. V and J are TRBV30 and TRBJ2-1, with 13 bases matching TRBD2. V shed 3 bases and J 4 bases; nucleotides not matched to a gene: 12. The CDR3 has 18 residues. Germline V gene lookup returns CDR1 GTSNPN and CDR2 SVGIG (reference sequence). The CDR3 DNA follows: TGTGCCTGGAGCCCCAACGGACTAGCGGGAGTGGCGTACAATGAGCAGTTCTTC. Its protein product is CAWSPNGLAGVAYNEQFF.

V usage is TRBV5-1 and J usage is TRBJ1-1, with a weak D call TRBD1 (6 bases). V was cut by 2 bases and J by 1 base, with 9 bases left in between. CDR1 and CDR2 from the germline V gene are SGHRS and YFSETQ. The length of the CDR3 is 14 residues. CDR3 in amino acids: CASSFQGWNTEAFF. The CDR3 DNA reads TGCGCCAGCAGCTTTCAGGGGTGGAACACTGAAGCTTTCTTT.

J is TRBJ2-2 and V is TRBV7-2; TRBD2 aligns across 9 bases. With V trimmed by 2 bases and J by 10 bases, 8 bases remained unmatched. Germline CDR1 is SGHTA and CDR2 is FQGNSA. The CDR3 is made up of 15 amino acids. The CDR3 is CASSLWGTSQAELFF. The DNA of the CDR3 is TGTGCCAGCAGCTTATGGGGGACTAGCCAGGCGGAGCTGTTTTTT.

This sequence joins TRBV13 and TRBJ1-2; maybe TRBD1 (6 bases). The CDR3 is 14 residues long. V was trimmed by 7 bases and J by 8 bases, leaving 20 bases between them. In germline, CDR1 is PRHDT, CDR2 FYEKMQ (reference sequence). CDR3 sequence: CASILRARGQGYTF. CDR3 DNA: TGTGCCAGCATTCTTAGGGCCAGGGGACAAGGCTACACCTTC.

In its sample, this clone was seen once. The chain employs TRBV6-5 and TRBJ2-7; maybe TRBD2 (5 bases). This CDR3 region has 15 residues. Germline CDR1 is MNHEY and CDR2 is SVGAGI. The ends were cut back, 2 bases at V and 0 bases at J, with 11 bases in the middle. The CDR3, as DNA: TGTGCCAGCAGTTACCTGGGAGTAGCCTCCTACGAGCAGTACTTC. Translation gives CASSYLGVASYEQYF.

J is TRBJ1-1 and V is TRBV5-1; D possibly corresponds to TRBD1 (5 bases). The V gene's germline CDR1 is SGHRS and CDR2 YFSETQ. V was cut by 0 bases and J by 3 bases, with 12 bases left in between. CDR3 length: 15 residues. The CDR3 bases are TGCGCCAGCAGCTTGGAGCCGAGGGACTACACTGAAGCTTTCTTT. Protein: CASSLEPRDYTEAFF.

Remarks on this clone: The same CDR3 can be traced to other DNA sequences in this sample. The chain has TRBV2 and TRBJ1-1; no definite D call. The V end was cut by 6 bases, the J end by 1 base, with 6 bases between. This CDR3 has 12 residues. Germline CDR1 reads SNHLY; CDR2 reads FYNNEI. CDR3 coding DNA: TGTGCCAGCAGAACAGCGAACACTGAAGCTTTCTTT. It translates to CASRTANTEAFF.